One and the same sample provided the 17 T cell receptor beta chains below, sequenced in a study of blood T cell repertoires in COVID-19. Some clones are missing from TCRdb's copy, which holds only in-frame ones; the method was immunoSEQ multiplex PCR. The sample contains a few hundred thousand clones, 65% to 90% of which appear only once. The sample was PBMCs or T cells enriched from blood (not recorded which). The source of these receptors is a woman aged 40-49 years with acute COVID-19.

This sequence joins TRBV19 and TRBJ2-1, with 12 positions matching TRBD2. Germline CDR1 and CDR2: LNHDA and SQIVND (reference sequence). Trimming removed 5 bases from V and 3 bases from J; junction bases left unmatched: 14. This CDR3 contains 19 residues. The CDR3 bases are TGTGCCAGTAGTCCCCGGGGCGGAGGACTAGCGGGGAACTACAATGAGCAGTTCTTC. This codes for CASSPRGGGLAGNYNEQFF.

The chain recombines TRBV6-5 with TRBJ1-2, with D uncertain. Germline lookup yields CDR1 MNHEY and CDR2 SVGAGI. This CDR3 has 11 amino acids. V was pared by 6 bases and J by 7 bases, with 9 bases between. The DNA of the CDR3 is TGTGCCAGCAGCCATGCAGGTGGCTACACCTTC. It translates to CASSHAGGYTF.

V is TRBV27 and J is TRBJ1-5; D is unclear. The CDR3 is 14 residues long. V was shortened by 5 bases and J by 4 bases, with 12 bases between the two germline ends. Germline CDR1 MNHEY, CDR2 SMNVEV (reference sequence). As DNA, the CDR3 is TGTGCCAGCAGTCCCCGCGGGGTTAATCAGCCCCAGCATTTT. Protein sequence: CASSPRGVNQPQHF.

J is TRBJ2-1 and V is TRBV4-1, with D unclear. In germline, CDR1 is MGHRA, CDR2 YSYEKL. The CDR3 covers 16 residues. Trimming shortened V by 0 bases and J by 2 bases, and 11 bases separated the two germline ends. The DNA of the CDR3 is TGCGCCAGCAGCCAAGACACGGGTCGAGCCTACAATGAGCAGTTCTTC. Translation: CASSQDTGRAYNEQFF.

The chain couples TRBV7-3 to TRBJ2-1, with TRBD2 identical over 13 bases. Germline lookup yields CDR1 SGHTA and CDR2 FQGTGA. With V trimmed by 6 bases and J by 7 bases, 6 bases remained unmatched. CDR3 size: 15 residues. For the CDR3, the DNA is TGTGCCAGCAGTCCACTAGCGGGAGGGGAAAATGAGCAGTTCTTC. This encodes CASSPLAGGENEQFF.

The chain joins TRBV28 to TRBJ2-5; 8 bases agree with TRBD2. The CDR3 length is 13 residues. CDR1 is MDHEN and CDR2 is SYDVKM in the germline V gene. The ends lost 6 bases at V and 4 bases at J; junction bases unmatched: 4. Here the CDR3 DNA reads TGTGCCAGCAGAGCGGGAGTGGGAGAGACCCAGTACTTC. Its translation is CASRAGVGETQYF.

The V gene is TRBV30, the J gene TRBJ2-7; D may correspond to TRBD1 or TRBD2 (6 bases each). V dropped 5 bases and J dropped 6 bases, with 20 bases sitting between them. Germline CDR1 GTSNPN, CDR2 SVGIG (reference sequence). The length of the CDR3 is 14 residues. The CDR3 sequence is CAWGGGLHDPEQYF. CDR3 DNA sequence: TGTGCCTGGGGAGGGGGACTGCACGATCCCGAGCAGTACTTC.

This chain connects TRBV18 to TRBJ2-1, with 9 positions matching TRBD2. V dropped 2 bases and J dropped 2; count of bases not matched to a gene: 4. CDR3 length equals 16 residues. Germline V gives CDR1 KGHSH, CDR2 LQKENI. CDR3 loop: CASSPKASGTYNEQFF. The CDR3 DNA is TGTGCCAGCTCACCAAAGGCTAGCGGGACCTACAATGAGCAGTTCTTC. The complete variable domain, with remaining parts taken from reference TRBV18 and TRBJ2-1, reads NAGVMQNPRHLVRRRGQEARLRCSPMKGHSHVYWYRQLPEEGLKFMVYLQKENIIDESGMPKERFSAEFPKEGPSILRIQQVVRGDSAAYFCASSPKASGTYNEQFFGPGTRLTVL.

This chain joins TRBV19 and TRBJ2-4, with 9 bases aligning to TRBD1. The CDR3 length is 19 residues. Germline V gene sequence: CDR1 LNHDA, CDR2 SQIVND (reference sequence). V was pared by 1 base and J by 7 bases, with 17 bases of the junction left unmatched. CDR3: CASSIGGRGGTGIRNIQYF. CDR3 DNA sequence: TGTGCCAGTAGTATAGGAGGAAGAGGCGGGACAGGGATTCGGAACATTCAGTACTTC.

The chain joins TRBV15 to TRBJ2-3; D may be TRBD2 (6 bases). Trimming shortened V by 1 base and J by 0 bases, and 11 bases separated the two germline ends. CDR3 length: 16 amino acids. Looked up from germline, CDR1 is LNHNV and CDR2 is YYDKDF (reference sequence). For the CDR3, the DNA is TGTGCCACCAGCAGAGTTTTGCGGGGAAGCACAGATACGCAGTATTTT. Its translation is CATSRVLRGSTDTQYF.

V usage is TRBV11-3 and J usage is TRBJ2-3, with TRBD2 matching 7 bases. The CDR3 is 17 amino acids. The germline V gene encodes CDR1 SGHNT and CDR2 YENEEA. Unmatched junction bases numbered 11, after V lost 5 bases and J lost 0 bases. The CDR3 here is CASSGRGASGSTDTQYF. CDR3 nucleotides: TGTGCCAGCAGCGGCCGTGGGGCTAGCGGAAGCACAGATACGCAGTATTTT. The full variable domain, completed using reference TRBV11-3 and TRBJ2-3, is EAGVVQSPRYKIIEKKQPVAFWCNPISGHNTLYWYLQNLGQGPELLIRYENEEAVDDSQLPKDRFSAERLKGVDSTLKIQPAELGDSAVYLCASSGRGASGSTDTQYFGPGTRLTVL.

V gene TRBV27 combines with J gene TRBJ2-7; possibly TRBD2 for D (6 bases). V lost 7 bases to trimming and J lost 7 bases, with 17 bases between them. The CDR3 is 13 amino acids. Germline V gives CDR1 MNHEY, CDR2 SMNVEV (reference sequence). CDR3 nucleotides: TGTGCCAGCACCACCCTGGGGGGTGGGGAGCAGTACTTC. Translating it yields CASTTLGGGEQYF.

The chain uses TRBV10-3 and TRBJ1-2; 9 bases fit TRBD1. The V and J ends lost 6 bases and 4 bases, in that order; junction bases with no gene match: 6. Per the germline V gene, CDR1 is ENHRY and CDR2 is SYGVKD. The CDR3 is made up of 14 amino acids. This chain's CDR3 is CAISKQGATYGYTF. In DNA form, the CDR3 reads TGTGCCATCAGCAAACAGGGGGCGACCTATGGCTACACCTTC.

V usage is TRBV13 and J usage is TRBJ2-4; D may be TRBD1 (7 bases). The CDR3 totals 14 residues. Germline V gene data show CDR1 as PRHDT and CDR2 as FYEKMQ (reference sequence). V lost 5 bases to trimming and J lost 4 bases, with 12 bases between them. Here the CDR3 DNA reads TGTGCCAGCAGCCTCAGGGGGGCTAAAAACATTCAGTACTTC. It specifies CASSLRGAKNIQYF. The whole variable domain, filled in from reference TRBV13 and TRBJ2-4, reads AAGVIQSPRHLIKEKRETATLKCYPIPRHDTVYWYQQGPGQDPQFLISFYEKMQSDKGSIPDRFSAQQFSDYHSELNMSSLELGDSALYFCASSLRGAKNIQYFGAGTRLSVL.

This chain uses TRBV6-8 with TRBJ2-3; 8 nucleotides line up with TRBD2. Looked up from germline, CDR1 is MNHGY and CDR2 is SAAAGT. The CDR3 covers 17 residues. The V segment lost 6 bases and the J segment 5 bases; nucleotides outside the gene matches: 16. The CDR3 nucleotides are TGTGCCAGCAGCCCCGGGTTTCAGCGGGAGCTGGTAGATACGCAGTATTTT. Protein: CASSPGFQRELVDTQYF.

This clone was counted once. Distinct nucleotide sequences in the sample also encode this CDR3. The CDR3 region is CASSRQGNTEAFF. The CDR3 region has the DNA TGTGCCAGCAGCCGACAGGGAAACACTGAAGCTTTCTTT. This rearrangement joins TRBV7-8 to TRBJ1-1; TRBD1 aligns across 7 bases. The CDR3 extends over 13 amino acids. Germline loops: CDR1 SGHVS, CDR2 FQNEAQ. Trimming removed 5 bases from V and 2 bases from J; junction bases left unmatched: 2.

The chain links TRBV21-1 to TRBJ2-2; the table's D call, TRBD2, has no DNA check behind it. TRBV21-1 is designated a pseudogene. CDR3 length: 19 amino acids. The CDR3 DNA is TGTGCCAGCAGCAAAGAAGGGACTAGCGGGAGGGGAGTCACCGGGGAGCTGTTTTTT. It specifies CASSKEGTSGRGVTGELFF.